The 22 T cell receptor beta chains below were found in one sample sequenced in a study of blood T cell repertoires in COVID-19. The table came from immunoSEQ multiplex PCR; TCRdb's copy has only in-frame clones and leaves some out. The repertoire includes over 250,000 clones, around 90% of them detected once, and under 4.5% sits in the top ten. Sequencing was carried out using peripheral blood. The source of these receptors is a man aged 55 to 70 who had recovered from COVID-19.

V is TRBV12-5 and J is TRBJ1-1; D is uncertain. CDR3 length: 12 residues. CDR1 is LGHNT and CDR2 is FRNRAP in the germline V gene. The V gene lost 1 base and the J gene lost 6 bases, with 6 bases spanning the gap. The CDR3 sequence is CASGLGASEAFF. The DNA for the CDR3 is TGTGCTAGTGGTTTGGGGGCATCTGAAGCTTTCTTT.

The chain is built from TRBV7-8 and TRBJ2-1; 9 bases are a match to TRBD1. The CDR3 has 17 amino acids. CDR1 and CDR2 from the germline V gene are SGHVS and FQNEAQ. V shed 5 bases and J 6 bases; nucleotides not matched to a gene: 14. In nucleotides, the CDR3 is TGTGCCAGCAGCCCAAAACCCACAGGGGGCGAAAGCAATGAGCAGTTCTTC. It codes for CASSPKPTGGESNEQFF.

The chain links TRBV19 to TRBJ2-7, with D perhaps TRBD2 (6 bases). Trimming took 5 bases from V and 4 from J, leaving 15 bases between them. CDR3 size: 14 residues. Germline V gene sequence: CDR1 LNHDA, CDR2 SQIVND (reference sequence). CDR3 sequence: CASSPRDGGYEQYF. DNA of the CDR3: TGTGCCAGTAGTCCCCGGGACGGGGGATACGAGCAGTACTTC.

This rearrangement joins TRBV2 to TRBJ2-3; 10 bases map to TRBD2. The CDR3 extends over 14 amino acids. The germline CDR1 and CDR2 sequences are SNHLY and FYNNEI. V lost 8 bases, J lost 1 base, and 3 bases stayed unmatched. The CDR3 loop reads CASRLAGGTDTQYF. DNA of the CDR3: TGTGCCAGCCGGCTAGCGGGGGGCACAGATACGCAGTATTTT.

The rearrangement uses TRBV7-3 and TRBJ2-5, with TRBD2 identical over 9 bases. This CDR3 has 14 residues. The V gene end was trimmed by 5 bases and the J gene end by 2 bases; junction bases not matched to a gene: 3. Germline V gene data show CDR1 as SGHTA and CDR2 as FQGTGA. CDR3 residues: CASSPAGGQETQYF. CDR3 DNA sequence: TGTGCCAGCAGCCCGGCGGGGGGGCAAGAGACCCAGTACTTC. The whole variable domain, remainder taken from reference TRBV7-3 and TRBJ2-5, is GAGVSQTPSNKVTEKGKYVELRCDPISGHTALYWYRQSLGQGPEFLIYFQGTGAADDSGLPNDRFFAVRPEGSVSTLKIQRTERGDSAVYLCASSPAGGQETQYFGPGTRLLVL.

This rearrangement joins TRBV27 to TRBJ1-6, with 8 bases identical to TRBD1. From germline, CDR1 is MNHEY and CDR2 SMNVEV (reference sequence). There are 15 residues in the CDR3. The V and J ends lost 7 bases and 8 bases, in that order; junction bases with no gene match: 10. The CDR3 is CASTPGGRNYSPLHF. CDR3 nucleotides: TGTGCCAGCACGCCAGGGGGCAGGAACTATTCACCCCTCCACTTT.

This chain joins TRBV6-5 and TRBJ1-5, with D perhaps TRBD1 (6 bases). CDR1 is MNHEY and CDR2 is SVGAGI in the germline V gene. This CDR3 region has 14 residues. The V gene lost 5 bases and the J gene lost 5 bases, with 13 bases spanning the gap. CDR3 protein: CASSTGNPDQPQHF. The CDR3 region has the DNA TGTGCCAGCAGTACAGGGAATCCCGATCAGCCCCAGCATTTT.

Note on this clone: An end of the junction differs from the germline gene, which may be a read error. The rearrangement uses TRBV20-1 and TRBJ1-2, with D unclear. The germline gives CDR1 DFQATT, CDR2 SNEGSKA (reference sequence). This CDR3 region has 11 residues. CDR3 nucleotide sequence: TGCAGTGCAAGAACAGCCGGCTACATCCCCTTC. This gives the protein CSARTAGYIPF.

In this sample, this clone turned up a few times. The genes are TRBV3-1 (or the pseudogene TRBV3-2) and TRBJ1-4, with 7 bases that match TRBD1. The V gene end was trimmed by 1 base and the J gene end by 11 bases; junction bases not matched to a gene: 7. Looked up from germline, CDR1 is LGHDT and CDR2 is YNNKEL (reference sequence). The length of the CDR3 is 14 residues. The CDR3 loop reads CASSQVGGPQKLFF. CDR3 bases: TGTGCCAGCAGCCAAGTAGGGGGCCCCCAGAAACTGTTTTTT.

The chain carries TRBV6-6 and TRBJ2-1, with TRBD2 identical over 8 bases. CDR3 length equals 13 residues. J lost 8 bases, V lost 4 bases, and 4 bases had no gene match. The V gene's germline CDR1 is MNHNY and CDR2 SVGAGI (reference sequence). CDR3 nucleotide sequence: TGTGCCAGCAGTTCGGGGGGGCCCTATGAGCAGTTCTTC. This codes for CASSSGGPYEQFF.

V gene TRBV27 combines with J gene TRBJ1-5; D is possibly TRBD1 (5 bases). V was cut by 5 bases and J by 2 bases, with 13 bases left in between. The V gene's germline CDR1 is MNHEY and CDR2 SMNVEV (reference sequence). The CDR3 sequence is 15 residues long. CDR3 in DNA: TGTGCCAGCAGTCCTTTACCCAGGGGCAATCAGCCCCAGCATTTT. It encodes CASSPLPRGNQPQHF.

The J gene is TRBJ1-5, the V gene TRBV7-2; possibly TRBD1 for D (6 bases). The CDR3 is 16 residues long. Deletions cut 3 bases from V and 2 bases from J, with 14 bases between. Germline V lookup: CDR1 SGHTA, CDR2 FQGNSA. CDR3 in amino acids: CASSFRRGGGNQPQHF. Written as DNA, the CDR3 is TGTGCCAGCAGCTTCCGCAGGGGCGGCGGCAATCAGCCCCAGCATTTT.

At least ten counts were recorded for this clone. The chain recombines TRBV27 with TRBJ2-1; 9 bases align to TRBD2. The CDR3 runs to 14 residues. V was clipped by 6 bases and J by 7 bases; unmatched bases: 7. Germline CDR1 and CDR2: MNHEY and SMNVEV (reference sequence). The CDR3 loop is CASRRAGGPNEQFF. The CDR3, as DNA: TGTGCCAGCAGGAGGGCGGGGGGGCCGAATGAGCAGTTCTTC.

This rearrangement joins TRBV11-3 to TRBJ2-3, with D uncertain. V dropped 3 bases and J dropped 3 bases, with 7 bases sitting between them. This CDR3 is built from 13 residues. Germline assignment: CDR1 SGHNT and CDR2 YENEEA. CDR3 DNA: TGTGCCAGCAGCTTGTCGAGGACAGATACGCAGTATTTT. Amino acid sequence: CASSLSRTDTQYF.

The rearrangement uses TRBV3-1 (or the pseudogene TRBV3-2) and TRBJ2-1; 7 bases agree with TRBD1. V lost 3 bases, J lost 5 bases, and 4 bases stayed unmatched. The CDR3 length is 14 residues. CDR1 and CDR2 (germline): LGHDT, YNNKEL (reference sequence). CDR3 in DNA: TGTGCCAGCAGCCACGGGACAGATCACAATGAGCAGTTCTTC. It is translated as CASSHGTDHNEQFF.

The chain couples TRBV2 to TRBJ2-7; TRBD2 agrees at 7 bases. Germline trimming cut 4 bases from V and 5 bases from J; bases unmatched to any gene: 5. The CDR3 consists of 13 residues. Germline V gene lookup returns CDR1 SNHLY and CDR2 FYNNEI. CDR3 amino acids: CASSGEGFNEQYF. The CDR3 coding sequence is TGTGCCAGCAGTGGGGAGGGGTTCAACGAGCAGTACTTC.

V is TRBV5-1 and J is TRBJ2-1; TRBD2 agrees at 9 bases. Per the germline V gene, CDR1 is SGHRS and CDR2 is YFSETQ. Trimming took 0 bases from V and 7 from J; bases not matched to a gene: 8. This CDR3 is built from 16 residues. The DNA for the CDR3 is TGCGCCAGCAGCTTGGAGAGCGGGGGGAACTATAATGAGCAGTTCTTC. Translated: CASSLESGGNYNEQFF.

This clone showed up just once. This CDR3 is CASSLQGGMNTEAFF. As DNA, the CDR3 is TGTGCCAGCAGCTTACAGGGGGGAATGAACACTGAAGCTTTCTTT. The chain employs TRBV5-4 and TRBJ1-1; 8 nucleotides agree with TRBD1. The CDR3 length is 15 residues. V trimming: 2 bases; J trimming: 0 bases; junction bases outside the gene matches: 3. The germline V gene encodes CDR1 SGHNT and CDR2 YYREEE (reference sequence).

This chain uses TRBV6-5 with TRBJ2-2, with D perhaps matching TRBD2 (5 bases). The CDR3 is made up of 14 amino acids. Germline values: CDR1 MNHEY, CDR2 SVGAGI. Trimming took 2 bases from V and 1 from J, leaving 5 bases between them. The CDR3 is CASSYGLNTGELFF. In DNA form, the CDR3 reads TGTGCCAGCAGTTACGGACTGAACACCGGGGAGCTGTTTTTT.

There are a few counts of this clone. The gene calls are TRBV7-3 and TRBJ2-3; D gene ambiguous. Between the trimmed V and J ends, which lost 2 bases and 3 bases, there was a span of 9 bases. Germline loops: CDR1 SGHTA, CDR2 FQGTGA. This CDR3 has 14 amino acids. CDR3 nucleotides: TGTGCCAGCAGCTTAGGGCTTGGGACAGATACGCAGTATTTT. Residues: CASSLGLGTDTQYF. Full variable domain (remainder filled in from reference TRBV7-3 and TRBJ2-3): GAGVSQTPSNKVTEKGKYVELRCDPISGHTALYWYRQSLGQGPEFLIYFQGTGAADDSGLPNDRFFAVRPEGSVSTLKIQRTERGDSAVYLCASSLGLGTDTQYFGPGTRLTVL.

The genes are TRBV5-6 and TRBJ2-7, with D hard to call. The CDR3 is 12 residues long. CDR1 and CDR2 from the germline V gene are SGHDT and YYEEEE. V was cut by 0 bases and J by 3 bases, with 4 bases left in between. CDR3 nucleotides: TGTGCCAGCAGCTTGGCAGACTACGAGCAGTACTTC. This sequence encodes CASSLADYEQYF.

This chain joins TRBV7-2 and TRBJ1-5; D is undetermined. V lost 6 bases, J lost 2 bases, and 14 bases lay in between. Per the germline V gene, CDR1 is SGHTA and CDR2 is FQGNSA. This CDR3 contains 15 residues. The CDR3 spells CASSRPPRGNQPQHF. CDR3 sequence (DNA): TGTGCCAGCAGTCGACCCCCCCGGGGCAATCAGCCCCAGCATTTT.